This is a list of T cell receptor beta chains from one sample in a study of cytomegalovirus exposure and HLA in healthy donors. The data were produced by immunoSEQ multiplex PCR, yet TCRdb's version contains in-frame clones alone and is incomplete. The table has fewer than 100,000 clones, roughly three quarters seen once. Sequenced sample: PBMCs. These receptors were collected from a man in his forties or fifties in good health and CMV-seronegative. Both conserved end residues are part of each CDR3. The D gene is left open where the match is weak. Expanded clones are given a class, and other clones once, few, many or no size at all.

>NA|TRBJ2-3|TRBV6-1|NA
TGTGCCAGCAGTGAAAGGTCTAGTCTCACAGATACGCAGTATTTT
CASSERSSLTDTQYF
>TRBD1|TRBJ1-1|TRBV6-1|NA
TGTGCCAGCAGTGGACAGGGCGCAGGTGAAGCTTTCTTT
CASSGQGAGEAFF
>TRBD1|TRBJ1-1|TRBV7-9|NA
TGTGCCAGCAGCATATCGACAGGGGTTAACACTGAAGCTTTCTTT
CASSISTGVNTEAFF
>NA|TRBJ2-2|TRBV5-4|once
TGTGCCAGCAGCCCGAACACCGGGGAGCGGTTTTTT
CASSPNTGERFF
>TRBD1|TRBJ2-7|TRBV2|NA
TGTGCCAGCAGTGAATCCGGGACAGGCGTGTACGAGCAGTACTTC
CASSESGTGVYEQYF
>TRBD2|TRBJ2-7|TRBV6-6|NA
TGTGCCAGCAGGATCTCGGGACTAGCGGGCGAGCAGTACTTC
CASRISGLAGEQYF
>TRBD2|TRBJ2-7|TRBV29-1|NA
TGCAGCGTTGAATTAGGGCTAGCGGGACTCGAGCAGTACTTC
CSVELGLAGLEQYF
>NA|TRBJ1-2|TRBV25-1|NA
TGTGCCAGCAGTGACCCGGGGGGGCATAACTATGGCTACACCTTC
CASSDPGGHNYGYTF
>TRBD1|TRBJ1-2|TRBV6-5|once
TGTGCCAGCAGGCCCGGGACAGGGGTTTTTGGCTACACCTTC
CASRPGTGVFGYTF
>TRBD1|TRBJ2-7|TRBV27|NA
TGTGCCAGCAGTTTATCTCATCCGGGACAGGTCCCCTACGAGCAGTACTTC
CASSLSHPGQVPYEQYF
>NA|TRBJ2-5|TRBV6-5|NA
TGTGCCAGCAGTTTTAGCCCCGGGGGAGAGACCCAGTACTTC
CASSFSPGGETQYF
>TRBD1|TRBJ2-2|TRBV19|NA
TGTGCCAGTAGCCCCGGGACAGGGGTCACCGGGGAGCTGTTTTTT
CASSPGTGVTGELFF
>NA|TRBJ2-1|TRBV9|few
TGTGCCAGCAGCGGGGCAGGTTACAATGAGCAGTTCTTC
CASSGAGYNEQFF
>TRBD1|TRBJ1-2|TRBV27|NA
TGTGCCAGCAGTTTGAACAGGGGGGGCGGTGGCTACACCTTC
CASSLNRGGGGYTF
>TRBD1|TRBJ2-5|TRBV18|few
TGTGCCAGCTCACCACTAGGGGGCGTAGAGACCCAGTACTTC
CASSPLGGVETQYF
>TRBD2|TRBJ2-4|TRBV19|NA
TGTGCCAGTAGTCTTAGGACTAGCGGGAGTACGGCCAAAAACATTCAGTACTTC
CASSLRTSGSTAKNIQYF
>NA|TRBJ1-4|TRBV19|few
TGTGCCAGTAGTCGACAGACTAATGAAAAACTGTTTTTT
CASSRQTNEKLFF
>TRBD2|TRBJ2-1|TRBV6-6|NA
TGTGCCAGCAGCCCCCTTGGCGGGAGGCCCTACAATGAGCAGTTCTTC
CASSPLGGRPYNEQFF
>TRBD1|TRBJ2-7|TRBV25-1|NA
TGTGCCAGCAGTGGACAGGGGGCTTCAAAGCAGTACTTC
CASSGQGASKQYF
>TRBD2|TRBJ2-7|TRBV9|NA
TGTGCCAGCAGCGCCGGGGGGTACTCCTACGAGCAGTACTTC
CASSAGGYSYEQYF
>NA|TRBJ1-5|TRBV21-1|NA
TGTGCCAGCAGCCCCAGCGGGACACAACCTAGCAATCAGCCCCAGCATTTT
CASSPSGTQPSNQPQHF
>TRBD2|TRBJ2-1|TRBV7-2|NA
TGTGCCAGCAGCTCCCTGGCGGGAGTATACAATGAGCAGTTCTTC
CASSSLAGVYNEQFF
>TRBD1|TRBJ1-6|TRBV18|NA
TGTGCCAGCTCGCGAGTGAGGACAGGGGAGAATTCACCCCTCCACTTT
CASSRVRTGENSPLHF
>NA|TRBJ2-7|TRBV7-9|NA
TGTGCCAGCAGCCGCGGGACCTCCTACGAGCAGTACTTC
CASSRGTSYEQYF
>TRBD1|TRBJ2-5|TRBV7-9|NA
TGTGCCAGCAGCCTAGGGACAGCGGAGACCCAGTACTTC
CASSLGTAETQYF
>NA|TRBJ1-1|TRBV6-1|once
TGTGCCAGCAGTGAAGTGGGGGGGGCCACTGAAGCTTTCTTT
CASSEVGGATEAFF
>TRBD2|TRBJ2-5|TRBV10-3|NA
TGTGCCATCAGTGTCGGTCTAGCGGGGGGGCTCCAAGAGACCCAGTACTTC
CAISVGLAGGLQETQYF
>TRBD2|TRBJ2-4|TRBV14|NA
TGTGCCAGCAGCCAAGATCGCGGGAGCAACATTCAGTACTTC
CASSQDRGSNIQYF
>TRBD1|TRBJ1-2|TRBV5-8|few
TGTGCCAGCAGGAATCCACAGGGGTCTGGCTACACCTTC
CASRNPQGSGYTF